This T cell receptor (beta chain) was recovered during a study of blood T cells in healthy people across ages. The authors ran a second PCR of about 6 to 12 cycles using a sample-barcoded 5' primer and a J-beta primer mix. TCRdb itself ran the 5' RACE reads through MiXCR, one entry per CDR3 protein. The sample records some 690,000 distinct CDR3 sequences, about a fifth being singletons. The sequence was collected from a man in his 70s in good health. Sequenced sample: blood.

The CDR3 DNA reads as TGTGCCAGCAGTTTGGCAGGGTACGATACGCAGTATTTT. Protein product: CASSLAGYDTQYF. V is TRBV28 and J is TRBJ2-3; D is perhaps TRBD1 (5 bases). Germline assignment: CDR1 MDHEN and CDR2 SYDVKM. Between the trimmed V and J ends, which lost 3 bases and 6 bases, there was a span of 10 bases. The CDR3 consists of 13 residues. The full variable domain, rest sourced from reference TRBV28 and TRBJ2-3, is DVKVTQSSRYLVKRTGEKVFLECVQDMDHENMFWYRQDPGLGLRLIYFSYDVKMKEKGDIPEGYSVSREKKERFSLILESASTNQTSMYLCASSLAGYDTQYFGPGTRLTVL.